The 21 T cell receptor beta chains listed next were all sequenced from one sample in a study of OX40 agonist ivuxolimab in advanced cancers. Assay: immunoSEQ multiplex PCR; the TCRdb copy retains only in-frame clones and omits some. The profile shows approximately 99,000 clones, 80% to 95% of them singletons. The sequencing used CD4+ or CD8+ T cells sorted from blood, collected in a trial of the OX40 agonist ivuxolimab. All receptors derive from an adult with an advanced solid tumor such as melanoma, head and neck, liver or kidney cancer.

This rearrangement joins TRBV6-6 to TRBJ1-4; TRBD1 agrees at 8 bases. Trimming removed 6 bases from V and 3 bases from J; junction bases left unmatched: 6. Germline loops: CDR1 MNHNY, CDR2 SVGAGI (reference sequence). The length of the CDR3 is 15 residues. CDR3 amino acids: CASRPDRAANEKLFF. In nucleotides, the CDR3 is TGTGCCAGCAGACCGGACAGGGCTGCTAATGAAAAACTGTTTTTT.

The chain links TRBV2 to TRBJ2-7; no reliable D call. CDR1 and CDR2 (germline): SNHLY, FYNNEI. The ends were cut back, 6 bases at V and 5 bases at J, with 8 bases in the middle. The CDR3 runs 11 residues. CDR3 protein: CASRKRDEQYF. The CDR3 DNA reads as TGTGCCAGCAGAAAAAGGGACGAGCAGTACTTC.

CDR3 amino acids: CSARDLGVLYF. CDR3 coding DNA: TGCAGTGCTAGAGATCTCGGGGTTCTATACTTC. The chain recombines TRBV20-1 with TRBJ2-4; D might be TRBD2 (5 bases). This CDR3 contains 11 residues. Germline V gene data show CDR1 as DFQATT and CDR2 as SNEGSKA (reference sequence). Trimming removed 0 bases at V and 16 bases at J, with 13 bases between.

The rearrangement links TRBV6-6 to TRBJ1-1, with a tentative D call TRBD1 (5 bases). There are 14 residues in the CDR3. Germline loops: CDR1 MNHNY, CDR2 SVGAGI (reference sequence). The V gene lost 2 bases and the J gene lost 1 base, with 8 bases spanning the gap. CDR3 region: CASSYPGGNTEAFF. CDR3 bases: TGTGCCAGCAGTTACCCCGGGGGGAACACTGAAGCTTTCTTT.

The CDR3 bases are TGTGCCAGCAGCTTTGGGAGACCGAACACCGGGGAGCTGTTTTTT. It encodes CASSFGRPNTGELFF. This chain uses TRBV5-8 with TRBJ2-2; D is possibly TRBD2 (5 bases). Germline values: CDR1 SGHTS, CDR2 YDEGEE. Trimming removed 2 bases from V and 0 bases from J, with 8 bases in between. The length of the CDR3 is 15 residues. Complete variable domain (other parts from reference TRBV5-8 and TRBJ2-2): EAGVTQSPTHLIKTRGQQATLRCSPISGHTSVYWYQQALGLGLQFLLWYDEGEERNRGNFPPRFSGRQFPNYSSELNVNALELEDSALYLCASSFGRPNTGELFFGEGSRLTVL.

The V gene is TRBV27, the J gene TRBJ2-6, with D tentatively TRBD2 (5 bases). In germline, CDR1 is MNHEY, CDR2 SMNVEV (reference sequence). This CDR3 is built from 15 residues. V was pared by 6 bases and J by 4 bases, with 13 bases between. CDR3 amino acids: CASSSEGSGANVLTF. For the CDR3, the DNA is TGTGCCAGCAGCTCAGAGGGCTCCGGGGCCAACGTCCTGACTTTC.

The chain combines TRBV5-1 with TRBJ2-5, with TRBD1 identical over 7 bases. Looked up from germline, CDR1 is SGHRS and CDR2 is YFSETQ. This CDR3 comprises 13 residues. V lost 0 bases and J lost 5; bases outside the gene matches: 1. Here the CDR3 DNA reads TGCGCCAGCAGCTTGGGGGACAGTGAGACCCAGTACTTC. This encodes CASSLGDSETQYF.

The rearrangement joins TRBV19 to TRBJ1-2; the match to TRBD1 covers 9 bases. The CDR3 is made up of 15 amino acids. Germline values: CDR1 LNHDA, CDR2 SQIVND (reference sequence). V was pared by 5 bases and J by 8 bases, with 12 bases of the junction left unmatched. This CDR3 is CASSSTGGRSYGYTF. As DNA, the CDR3 is TGTGCCAGTAGTTCGACAGGGGGGAGGTCGTACGGCTACACCTTC. Together with reference TRBV19 and TRBJ1-2, the CDR3 gives the full variable domain: DGGITQSPKYLFRKEGQNVTLSCEQNLNHDAMYWYRQDPGQGLRLIYYSQIVNDFQKGDIAEGYSVSREKKESFPLTVTSAQKNPTAFYLCASSSTGGRSYGYTFGSGTRLTVV.

CDR3 nucleotide sequence: TGTGCCAGCTCACCACTGGACAGGTCTGAAGCTTTCTTT. This sequence encodes CASSPLDRSEAFF. The chain employs TRBV18 and TRBJ1-1, with TRBD1 identical over 7 bases. From germline, CDR1 is KGHSH and CDR2 LQKENI. The length of the CDR3 is 13 residues. The V and J ends lost 1 base and 6 bases, in that order; junction bases with no gene match: 2.

The V gene is TRBV10-3, the J gene TRBJ2-7; TRBD1 matches at 9 bases. The CDR3 is 14 amino acids. V shed 5 bases, J shed 9 bases, and the junction held 11 bases outside the gene matches. Germline loops: CDR1 ENHRY, CDR2 SYGVKD. The CDR3 sequence is CAISPGQGSGRQYF. As DNA, the CDR3 is TGTGCCATCAGTCCGGGACAGGGTTCGGGGAGGCAGTACTTC.

The chain has TRBV30 and TRBJ1-2; 7 positions match TRBD1. From germline, CDR1 is GTSNPN and CDR2 SVGIG (reference sequence). CDR3 length equals 14 residues. With 4 bases clipped from V and 2 bases from J, the junction kept 7 bases outside the gene matches. The CDR3 spells CAWNLGGLNYGYTF. As DNA, the CDR3 is TGTGCCTGGAATCTAGGGGGCTTAAACTATGGCTACACCTTC. Looking up the rest from reference TRBV30 and TRBJ1-2 gives the full variable domain: SQTIHQWPATLVQPVGSPLSLECTVEGTSNPNLYWYRQAAGRGLQLLFYSVGIGQISSEVPQNLSASRPQDRQFILSSKKLLLSDSGFYLCAWNLGGLNYGYTFGSGTRLTVV.

The gene calls are TRBV5-1 and TRBJ2-2; 15 bases match TRBD2. Germline trimming cut 2 bases from V and 5 bases from J; bases unmatched to any gene: 4. CDR3 length: 17 amino acids. Germline CDR1 SGHRS, CDR2 YFSETQ. CDR3 sequence (DNA): TGCGCCAGCAGCTTCGGACTAGCGGGAGGGGGGACCGGGGAGCTGTTTTTT. Amino acid sequence: CASSFGLAGGGTGELFF.

The chain has TRBV18 and TRBJ2-1, with D tentatively TRBD1 or TRBD2 (5 bases each). V was shortened by 0 bases and J by 5 bases, with 11 bases between the two germline ends. Looked up from germline, CDR1 is KGHSH and CDR2 is LQKENI. The CDR3 length is 15 residues. CDR3 coding DNA: TGTGCCAGCTCACCACCCGGGACCGAAAACAATGAGCAGTTCTTC. Translating gives CASSPPGTENNEQFF.

The chain joins TRBV6-5 to TRBJ2-1; TRBD2 agrees at 12 bases. Germline V gene lookup returns CDR1 MNHEY and CDR2 SVGAGI. Unmatched junction bases numbered 0, after V lost 2 bases and J lost 1 base. The CDR3 is 16 amino acids. This CDR3 is CASSYTSGRSYNEQFF. The CDR3 DNA reads as TGTGCCAGCAGTTACACTAGCGGGAGGTCCTACAATGAGCAGTTCTTC.

Written as DNA, the CDR3 is TGTGCCAGCAGCACTCTGACTAGCGGGAGGGCCACCTATGAGCAGTTCTTC. This sequence encodes CASSTLTSGRATYEQFF. The chain uses TRBV21-1 and TRBJ2-1; the D call in the table, TRBD2, was not verified against the DNA. TRBV21-1 is a documented pseudogene. CDR3 size: 17 residues.

The rearrangement links TRBV10-1 to TRBJ2-3; a weak D match, TRBD1 (7 bases). Germline V CDR1 and CDR2: WNHNN, SYGVQD (reference sequence). V gave up 6 bases and J gave up 6 bases, with 19 bases separating them. The CDR3 has 15 amino acids. The CDR3 DNA is TGCGCCAGCAGCTCGGACAGGCGTGGGGGGGATACGCAGTATTTT. Amino acid sequence: CASSSDRRGGDTQYF.

The chain employs TRBV19 and TRBJ1-1; a possible D gene is TRBD1 (6 bases). This CDR3 region has 13 residues. The germline V gene has CDR1 LNHDA and CDR2 SQIVND (reference sequence). The V end lost 3 bases, the J end lost 11 bases, and 16 bases lay between the germline ends. The CDR3 loop is CASSIAGGPGAFF. The CDR3 bases are TGTGCCAGTAGTATTGCGGGGGGCCCAGGGGCTTTCTTT.

The rearrangement joins TRBV6-5 to TRBJ2-7; TRBD1 matches 12 bases. Germline lookup yields CDR1 MNHEY and CDR2 SVGAGI. J gave up 2 bases and V 6 bases, and 5 bases lay outside the gene matches. The CDR3 spans 15 residues. As DNA, the CDR3 is TGTGCCAGCAGGAAGCGGGACAGGGGGCCCTACGAGCAGTACTTC. Its protein is CASRKRDRGPYEQYF.

The chain carries TRBV14 and TRBJ1-5; D is uncertain. The germline V gene encodes CDR1 SGHDN and CDR2 FVKESK. The CDR3 consists of 13 residues. V shed 1 base and J shed 4 bases, with 5 bases lying between them. CDR3 in DNA: TGTGCCAGCAGCCAAGGGGCTAATCAGCCCCAGCATTTT. As protein: CASSQGANQPQHF.

The V and J genes are TRBV19 and TRBJ2-7; D is uncertain. Per germline, CDR1 LNHDA and CDR2 SQIVND (reference sequence). There are 13 residues in the CDR3. Trimming took 4 bases from V and 4 from J, leaving 11 bases between them. CDR3 region: CASSSSGPYEQYF. The CDR3 coding sequence is TGTGCCAGTAGTAGTTCCGGGCCTTACGAGCAGTACTTC.

This clone was seen a single time. The chain uses TRBV9 and TRBJ1-2; D remains ambiguous. In germline, CDR1 is SGDLS, CDR2 YYNGEE. Trimming stripped 3 bases from V and 7 bases from J, with 10 bases between. CDR3 length: 12 amino acids. CDR3 residues: CASSAPPGGYTF. In DNA form, the CDR3 reads TGTGCCAGCAGCGCGCCCCCAGGTGGCTACACCTTC.